These T cell receptor beta chains were read from a single sample in a study of cytomegalovirus exposure and HLA in healthy donors. Repertoires were generated with immunoSEQ multiplex PCR, while TCRdb's copy carries only in-frame clones and drops some. The sample has fewer than 250,000 clones, around 75% seen once. Sequencing input: PBMCs. These TCRs come from a male donor in good health and CMV-seropositive. The CDR3 runs from the conserved cysteine through the conserved F or W. A D gene is named only where the DNA matches it firmly. Clone sizes are given selectively: once, few, many, or a class where the clone is expanded.

V gene,clone size,D gene,J gene,CDR3 DNA,CDR3 protein
TRBV10-3,.,.,TRBJ2-7,TGTGCCGCCGGTTTCTTCCAATCTCCTTTGTGG,CAAGFFQSPLW
TRBV7-2,few,TRBD1,TRBJ1-1,TGTGCCAGCAGCTCCGGGACAGCGAACACTGAAGCTTTCTTT,CASSSGTANTEAFF
TRBV4-1,.,TRBD1,TRBJ1-1,TGCGCCAGCCGTACATTTGGACAGGGTGTCCCGAACACTGAAGCTTTCTTT,CASRTFGQGVPNTEAFF
TRBV18,.,TRBD2,TRBJ2-7,TGTGCCAGCTCGGCCGGGACTAGCTCGTCGGGCTACGAGCAGTACTTC,CASSAGTSSSGYEQYF
TRBV10-2,.,TRBD2,TRBJ2-5,TGCGCCAGCAGTGAGTCTAGCGGGAGCGAGGAGACCCAGTACTTC,CASSESSGSEETQYF
TRBV2,.,TRBD1,TRBJ1-6,TGTGCCAGCAGTGCTTGGACAGGGCAGTCACCCCTCCACTTT,CASSAWTGQSPLHF
TRBV6-4,.,.,TRBJ2-1,TGTGCCAGCAGTCTAGACGCCCGTTCCTACAATGAGCAGTTCTTC,CASSLDARSYNEQFF
TRBV2,once,TRBD1,TRBJ1-1,TGTGCCAGCAGTGCCGGGACAGGGGGCACTGAAGCTTTCTTT,CASSAGTGGTEAFF
TRBV2,.,.,TRBJ2-7,TGTGCCAGCTCTGGGGAGCCCTACGAGCAGTACTTC,CASSGEPYEQYF
TRBV6-1,.,.,TRBJ1-5,TGTGCCAGCAGGCCAGGGCCGAAGGGGAATCAGCCCCAGCATTTT,CASRPGPKGNQPQHF
TRBV5-5,.,.,TRBJ2-2,TGTGCCAGCAGCTTTAGCTCCGGGGAGCTGTTTTTT,CASSFSSGELFF
TRBV4-3,.,.,TRBJ2-1,TGCGCCAGCAGCCAAAGCCGAGGGACAACGGGCAATGAGCAGTTCTTC,CASSQSRGTTGNEQFF
TRBV27,.,.,TRBJ2-2,TGTGCCAGCAGTTTATCCCGGGGAACCGGGGAGCTGTTTTTT,CASSLSRGTGELFF
TRBV9,.,.,TRBJ1-5,TGTGCCAGCAGCGCGTCAGGGGCCGGGGTGCCCCAGCATTTT,CASSASGAGVPQHF
TRBV28,once,.,TRBJ1-5,TGTGCCAGCAGTTTTCTCTTTCCCGGGGTAAGCAATCAGCCCCAGCATTTT,CASSFLFPGVSNQPQHF
TRBV6-5,.,.,TRBJ1-2,TGTGCCAGCAGTAGAACAGAGTTCAGGGGCTACACCTTC,CASSRTEFRGYTF
TRBV5-4,.,.,TRBJ1-2,TGTGCCAGCAGCTTGGGGGGAGGGGGCTATGGCTACACCTTC,CASSLGGGGYGYTF
TRBV9,.,.,TRBJ1-2,TGTGCCAGCAGCGTAGCTCGGGGGGAGGACTATGGCTACACCTTC,CASSVARGEDYGYTF
TRBV7-9,.,.,TRBJ2-2,TGTGCCAGCAGCACTGACAGGACGAACACCGGGGAGCTGTTTTTT,CASSTDRTNTGELFF
TRBV7-3,.,TRBD2,TRBJ2-1,TGTGCCAGCAGCCCAGGACTAGCGGGTAACAATGAGCAGTTCTTC,CASSPGLAGNNEQFF
TRBV6-5,.,.,TRBJ2-7,TGTGCCAGCAGTACGTCCTACGAGCAGTACTTC,CASSTSYEQYF
TRBV6-5,.,.,TRBJ1-5,TGTGCCAGCGGGGGGAACAATCAGCCCCAGCATTTT,CASGGNNQPQHF
TRBV4-1,.,.,TRBJ1-5,TGCGCCAGCAGCCAAGGTGGACAGTTCGCGAATCAGCCCCAGCATTTT,CASSQGGQFANQPQHF
TRBV5-1,.,TRBD1,TRBJ1-1,TGCGCCAGCAGCATGACAGGGAAGAACACTGAAGCTTTCTTT,CASSMTGKNTEAFF
TRBV18,.,.,TRBJ1-2,TGTGCCAGCTCACCATCGGACAGTTTATATAATGGCTACACCTTC,CASSPSDSLYNGYTF
TRBV5-1,.,TRBD2,TRBJ2-7,TGCGCCAGCAGACTAGCGGGAGAACGGGGCGAGCAGTACTTC,CASRLAGERGEQYF
TRBV19,.,.,TRBJ2-5,TGTGCCAGTAGCCCCTCAGGCAGCTCTCATCAAGAGACCCAGTACTTC,CASSPSGSSHQETQYF
TRBV11-2,once,.,TRBJ1-1,TGTGCCAGCAGCTTAGAATCTTTAGTCACTGAAGCTTTCTTT,CASSLESLVTEAFF
TRBV27,.,.,TRBJ2-7,TGTGCCAGCAGTTTATCGAGGAGATACGAGCAGTACTTC,CASSLSRRYEQYF
TRBV6-6,once,.,TRBJ2-5,TGTGCCAGCAGTTACCGGGAGACCCAGTACTTC,CASSYRETQYF
TRBV28,.,.,TRBJ2-5,TGTGCCAGCAGCAAACCGAGCGCTCCCCCCGGGACCCAGTACTTC,CASSKPSAPPGTQYF
TRBV15,.,.,TRBJ2-5,TGTGCCACCAGCAGGGGGCGGCCTGTTAAAGAGACCCAGTACTTC,CATSRGRPVKETQYF
TRBV6-1,few,.,TRBJ1-1,TGTGCCAGCAGTGAATCCGTTCGACAGTCTGAAGCTTTCTTT,CASSESVRQSEAFF
TRBV4-3,.,.,TRBJ2-5,TGCGCCAGCAGCCAATTCCAGGGAGGAGAGACCCAGTACTTC,CASSQFQGGETQYF